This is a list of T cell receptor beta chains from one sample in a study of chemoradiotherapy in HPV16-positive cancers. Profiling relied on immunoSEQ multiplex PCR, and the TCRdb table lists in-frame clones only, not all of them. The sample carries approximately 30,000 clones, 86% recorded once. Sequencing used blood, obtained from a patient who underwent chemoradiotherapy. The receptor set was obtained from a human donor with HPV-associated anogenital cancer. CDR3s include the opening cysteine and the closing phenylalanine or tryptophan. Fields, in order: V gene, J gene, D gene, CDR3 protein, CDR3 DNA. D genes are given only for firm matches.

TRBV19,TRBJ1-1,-,CASSFGPGGRAEAFF,-
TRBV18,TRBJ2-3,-,CASSRPSTDTQYF,TGTGCCAGCTCACGACCTAGCACAGATACGCAGTATTTT
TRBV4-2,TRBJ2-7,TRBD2,CASSQENSGQIYEQYF,TGTGCCAGCAGCCAAGAGAATAGCGGGCAGATCTACGAGCAGTACTTC
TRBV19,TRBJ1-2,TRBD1,CASSEQGDNYGYTF,TGTGCCAGTAGTGAACAGGGGGACAACTATGGCTACACCTTC
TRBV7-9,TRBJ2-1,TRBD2,CASSQRSGAYGEQFF,TGTGCCAGCAGCCAGCGTAGCGGGGCGTACGGTGAGCAGTTCTTC
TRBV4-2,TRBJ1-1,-,CASSQETPLGNTEAFF,TGTGCCAGCAGCCAAGAGACCCCTTTGGGGAACACTGAAGCTTTCTTT
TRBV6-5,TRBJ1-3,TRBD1,CASRLTGASNTIYF,TGTGCCAGCAGGTTAACAGGGGCGTCAAACACCATATATTTT
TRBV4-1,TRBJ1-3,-,CASSRGGLTSLGNTIYF,TGCGCCAGCAGCCGTGGAGGGTTGACAAGTTTGGGAAACACCATATATTTT
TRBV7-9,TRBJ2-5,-,CASSAGSTPGDF,TGTGCCAGCAGCGCCGGGTCCACCCCTGGTGACTTC
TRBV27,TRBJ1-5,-,CASSAADSNQPQHF,TGTGCCAGCAGCGCGGCCGATAGCAATCAGCCCCAGCATTTT
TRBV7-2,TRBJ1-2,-,CASSLEPAGGYTF,TGTGCCAGCAGCTTAGAGCCAGCTGGTGGCTACACCTTC
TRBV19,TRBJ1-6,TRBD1,CASTPTGGYSPLHF,TGTGCCAGTACCCCGACAGGGGGCTATTCACCCCTCCACTTT
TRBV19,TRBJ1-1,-,CASSSQINTEAFF,TGTGCCAGTAGTAGCCAGATAAACACTGAAGCTTTCTTT
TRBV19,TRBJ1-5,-,CASTFNAVGQPQHF,TGTGCCAGTACTTTTAATGCGGTCGGCCAGCCCCAGCATTTT
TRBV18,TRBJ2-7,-,CASSPPVSGSRSYEQYF,TGTGCCAGCTCACCACCTGTATCAGGGTCGAGATCCTACGAGCAGTACTTC
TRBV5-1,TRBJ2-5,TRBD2,CASSSGAGGQETQYF,TGCGCCAGCAGCTCGGGAGCGGGGGGCCAAGAGACCCAGTACTTC
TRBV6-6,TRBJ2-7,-,CASKASGDGNYEQYF,TGTGCCAGCAAAGCTTCCGGGGACGGAAACTACGAGCAGTACTTC
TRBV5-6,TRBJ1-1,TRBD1,CASSWGTGEAFF,TGTGCCAGCAGCTGGGGGACAGGGGAAGCTTTCTTT